These T cell receptor beta chains were read from a single sample in a study of molecular identifiers for immune sequencing clone quantification. TCRdb reanalysed the PCR reads using MiXCR and keeps one entry per CDR3 protein. The table has about 510,000 distinct CDR3 sequences, around a fifth seen once. Sequenced material: naive CD8+ T cells from blood, with Jurkat cell RNA spiked in. These receptors all come from a human donor in good health. Some libraries in this study had Jurkat cell RNA spiked in. Each CDR3 is given with its conserved first and last residue. A D gene is named only where the DNA matches it firmly. Not every row has a clone size; where given, it reads once, few, many or a size class.

clone size	J gene	D gene	V gene	CDR3 DNA	CDR3 protein
many	TRBJ1-5	NA	TRBV27	TGTGCCAGCAGTTTGATAGGTCCGTATGGGGGGCGCAGCGATCAGCCCCAGCATTTT	CASSLIGPYGGRSDQPQHF
many	TRBJ2-3	NA	TRBV30	TGTGCCTGGACCGAACGGGACGCGACTCCGTGGGGTACGCAGTATTTT	CAWTERDATPWGTQYF
few	TRBJ2-1	NA	TRBV11-2	TGTGCCAGCAGCTCGCCTACTAGCAACTACAATGAGCAGTTCTTC	CASSSPTSNYNEQFF
once	TRBJ2-2	TRBD2	TRBV5-4	TGTGCCAGCAGCTTGGCGCTAGCGGGAAACACCGGGGAGCTGTTTTTT	CASSLALAGNTGELFF
few	TRBJ2-7	NA	TRBV4-3	TGCGCCAGCAGCCAAGATCTATCAGGGGTTACGGGTGAGCAGTACTTC	CASSQDLSGVTGEQYF
few	TRBJ2-2	NA	TRBV29-1	TGCAGCGTTGAAACCAGGGGGAGGTACACCGGGGAGCTGTTTTTT	CSVETRGRYTGELFF
NA	TRBJ1-4	NA	TRBV19	TGTGCCAGTAGTACAGGGATGGGAGATGAAAAACTGTTTTTT	CASSTGMGDEKLFF
many	TRBJ1-1	NA	TRBV2	TGTGCCAGCAGTGAACGGGGGGTAGGAGCTTTCTTT	CASSERGVGAFF
many	TRBJ1-3	NA	TRBV5-1	NA	CASSNSSASELETPYIF
NA	TRBJ1-1	NA	TRBV14	TGTGCCAGCAGCCCGGTGCGGGACGGGAGCACTCCTGAAGCTTTCTTT	CASSPVRDGSTPEAFF
few	TRBJ2-5	NA	TRBV4-3	TGCGCCAGCAGCCAAGATCGTTTTTCAGCAGCACAAGAGACCCAGTACTTC	CASSQDRFSAAQETQYF
NA	TRBJ2-2	TRBD2	TRBV12-3/TRBV12-4	TGTGCCAGCAGTACGACTAGCGGGGGGGCTGGGGAGCTGTTTTTT	CASSTTSGGAGELFF
few	TRBJ1-2	TRBD1	TRBV4-3	TGCGCCAGCAGCCCATCCATCAAGGGGGACAGCGGCTACACCTTC	CASSPSIKGDSGYTF
NA	TRBJ2-5	TRBD1	TRBV6-6	TGTGCCAGCAGCCGGGACAGGCAAGAGACCCAGTACTTC	CASSRDRQETQYF
many	TRBJ2-6	TRBD1	TRBV9	TGTGCCAGCAGCGAGGACAGGGAATTGTCTGGGGCCAACGTCCTGACTTTC	CASSEDRELSGANVLTF
many	TRBJ1-1	NA	TRBV20-1	TGCAGTGCTAGAGGCCTCACTGAAGCTTTCTTT	CSARGLTEAFF
many	TRBJ1-6	NA	TRBV27	TGTGCCAGCAGTTTAAAAGAACCGCTACTCTCCTATAATTCACCCCTCCACTTT	CASSLKEPLLSYNSPLHF
NA	TRBJ1-2	TRBD1	TRBV12-3/TRBV12-4	TGTGCCAGCAGTTTTGTTTTCTGGACAGGGGACGCTAACTATGGCTACACCTTC	CASSFVFWTGDANYGYTF
many	TRBJ1-1	TRBD1	TRBV20-1	TGCAGTGCTAGAGCCAACCTGGGACAGGGGTCGACTGAAGCTTTCTTT	CSARANLGQGSTEAFF
few	TRBJ2-7	TRBD2	TRBV29-1	TGCAGCGTTGGGCGGGAGGGTAGCTCCTACGAGCAGTACTTC	CSVGREGSSYEQYF
many	TRBJ1-1	NA	TRBV27	TGTGCCAGCAGTTTATCGGGCAGCCTGAACACTGAAGCTTTCTTT	CASSLSGSLNTEAFF
few	TRBJ2-7	NA	TRBV4-1	TGCGCCAGCAGCCAAGTTGGGGGGAGCACCAGGGACGAGCAGTACTTC	CASSQVGGSTRDEQYF
few	TRBJ1-1	NA	TRBV9	TGTGCCAGCAGCCGAGACGACAGCTACAGGGAAGCTTTCTTT	CASSRDDSYREAFF
NA	TRBJ1-1	NA	TRBV5-3	TGTGCCAGCAGCCCCGGGACTGGGGAAGCTTTCTTT	CASSPGTGEAFF
few	TRBJ2-7	NA	TRBV30	TGTGCCTGGAGTTCCCCCTGGGCGGCCCCCTACGAGCAGTACTTC	CAWSSPWAAPYEQYF
NA	TRBJ2-7	NA	TRBV15	TGTGCCACCAGCAGGGACCGTGGTCCGGGCGAGCAGTACTTC	CATSRDRGPGEQYF
NA	TRBJ2-3	NA	TRBV5-6	TGTGCCAGCAGCCGGGGTAGTGTAAGCACAGATACGCAGTATTTT	CASSRGSVSTDTQYF
many	TRBJ2-6	NA	TRBV29-1	TGCAGCGTTGTCGGGACTCACCCTATTGCTGGGGCCAACGTCCTGACTTTC	CSVVGTHPIAGANVLTF
NA	TRBJ2-5	NA	TRBV12-3/TRBV12-4	TGTGCCAGCAGCTCCCTCGGCAACGTGGGGGTAGAGACCCAGTACTTC	CASSSLGNVGVETQYF
NA	TRBJ2-1	TRBD2	TRBV28	TGTGCCAGCAGTTTCCCCCTAGCGGGAGGGTACAATGAGCAGTTCTTC	CASSFPLAGGYNEQFF
few	TRBJ1-4	NA	TRBV30	TGTGCCTGGAGTCAGCTAGAAAAACTGTTTTTT	CAWSQLEKLFF
few	TRBJ2-3	NA	TRBV6-5	TGTGCCAGCAGTTACTCGAAGGCGGGCACAGATACGCAGTATTTT	CASSYSKAGTDTQYF
many	TRBJ2-5	NA	TRBV18	TGTGCCAGCTCACCAGCAGAGATCCAAGAGACCCAGTACTTC	CASSPAEIQETQYF